This TCR beta chain is drawn from a study of T cell repertoires in cytomegalovirus infection. Overall study: Public TCR beta signature analysis indicated the presence of both CMV infection and matching HLA type.

This clonotype has ten or more counts. The antigen is not known. TCRdb reanalysed the reads using MiXCR and keeps one entry per CDR3 protein. Of a few hundred thousand distinct CDR3 sequences listed, approximately 8.3% were seen once; the top ten hold roughly 16%. Germline-derived CDR1 and CDR2 are SGHVS and FNYEAQ. This CDR3 spans 15 amino acids. Trimming shortened V by 5 bases and J by 0 bases, and 11 bases separated the two germline ends. Notes on the study in general: Clonotypes of TCR beta that were HLA-C-restricted and CMV-specific dominated the ex vivo response.

The receptor comes from a human donor in good health (CMV status not recorded). Some clones in this sample may be carry-over from other donors' samples. The chain is built from TRBV7-6 and TRBJ2-1, with D perhaps matching TRBD2 (5 bases). The sequencing sample was made of PBMCs. The CDR3 coding sequence is TGTGCCAGCAGCCAGACGGGGAGCTCCTACAATGAGCAGTTCTTC. This gives the protein CASSQTGSSYNEQFF.